The entry below gives a single TCR beta chain sequence along with its context. Assay: immunoSEQ multiplex PCR; the TCRdb copy retains only in-frame clones and omits some. Of about 110,000 clones listed, approximately 80% are singletons. The data originate from a study of blood T cell repertoires in COVID-19. The sequencing sample was made of peripheral blood. This TCR was sampled from a woman in her forties or fifties with acute or convalescent COVID-19.

Here the CDR3 DNA reads TGCGCCAGCAGCTTGGGAGCACAGGGGGGCACAGATACGCAGTATTTT. It encodes CASSLGAQGGTDTQYF. The chain links TRBV5-1 to TRBJ2-3; TRBD1 aligns across 8 bases. In germline, CDR1 is SGHRS, CDR2 YFSETQ. V gave up 0 bases and J gave up 1 base; unmatched junction bases: 4. The length of the CDR3 is 16 residues. Full variable domain (rest looked up from reference TRBV5-1 and TRBJ2-3): KAGVTQTPRYLIKTRGQQVTLSCSPISGHRSVSWYQQTPGQGLQFLFEYFSETQRNKGNFPGRFSGRQFSNSRSEMNVSTLELGDSALYLCASSLGAQGGTDTQYFGPGTRLTVL.